Below, one T cell receptor (beta chain) is given with its context. Its antigen is as yet unknown. This CDR3 region has 15 residues. Germline assignment: CDR1 DFQATT and CDR2 SNEGSKA (reference sequence). The V gene end was trimmed by 3 bases and the J gene end by 5 bases; junction bases not matched to a gene: 6. This sample is part of a study of response to subunit inactivated influenza vaccine. Study-level findings and limits: A suggestion made by the authors is that each seasonal influenza vaccination recruits few new T cells.

Each CDR3 protein is one row after TCRdb ran MiXCR on the RT-PCR reads. The sample has fewer than 350,000 distinct CDR3 sequences; less than 25% are singletons. This chain uses TRBV20-1 with TRBJ2-1, with TRBD2 identical over 11 bases. The sequences come from PBMCs from blood, collected approximately 20 months after vaccination. The source of this sequence is a man aged 45 to 75 who received an inactivated influenza vaccine. The CDR3 protein is CSASLLAGGNNEQFF. The DNA of the CDR3 is TGCAGTGCTAGTCTCCTAGCGGGAGGAAACAATGAGCAGTTCTTC.